These 15 T cell receptor beta chains share one sample of origin, sequenced in a study of cytomegalovirus exposure and HLA in healthy donors. The PCR was carried out with 60 Vbeta primers and 13 Jbeta primers. The method was immunoSEQ multiplex PCR; TCRdb's version includes in-frame clones alone and lacks a portion of them. The sample lists roughly 110,000 clones; roughly 80% were seen once. Sequenced material: PBMCs. Receptor source: a man in his thirties or forties in good health and CMV-seropositive.

This rearrangement joins TRBV2 to TRBJ2-5; D is ambiguous. The CDR3 runs 16 residues. CDR1 SNHLY and CDR2 FYNNEI come from the germline V gene. Trimming took off 5 bases at V and 2 bases at J, with 18 bases between the two ends. CDR3 in amino acids: CASSHPGALVQETQYF. The DNA of the CDR3 is TGTGCCAGCAGTCACCCCGGAGCCTTAGTTCAAGAGACCCAGTACTTC.

The chain has TRBV7-9 and TRBJ1-2, with D possibly being TRBD1 (6 bases). Germline CDR1 and CDR2: SEHNR and FQNEAQ (reference sequence). The CDR3 totals 15 residues. V shed 1 base and J shed 4 bases, with 13 bases lying between them. The DNA for the CDR3 is TGTGCCAGCAGCTTAGGAACAGGGCTGGTCTATGGCTACACCTTC. Protein sequence: CASSLGTGLVYGYTF.

The chain uses TRBV2 and TRBJ2-7; 8 nucleotides match TRBD2. The CDR3 length is 13 residues. J was trimmed by 4 bases and V by 4 bases; bases with no gene match: 3. Germline CDR1 SNHLY, CDR2 FYNNEI. The CDR3 bases are TGTGCCAGCAGTGTAGTAGCGGGATACGAGCAGTACGTC. The encoded protein is CASSVVAGYEQYV.

The chain has TRBV5-4 and TRBJ1-5; 7 bases are shared with TRBD1. Unmatched junction bases numbered 10, after V lost 4 bases and J lost 6 bases. From germline, CDR1 is SGHNT and CDR2 YYREEE (reference sequence). The CDR3 is 15 residues long. The CDR3 region has the DNA TGTGCCAGCAGCCACGGGACAGACCACACTCAGCCCCAGCATTTT. It is translated as CASSHGTDHTQPQHF. Complete variable domain (other parts from reference TRBV5-4 and TRBJ1-5): ETGVTQSPTHLIKTRGQQVTLRCSSQSGHNTVSWYQQALGQGPQFIFQYYREEENGRGNFPPRFSGLQFPNYSSELNVNALELDDSALYLCASSHGTDHTQPQHFGDGTRLSIL.

The chain's CDR3 is CASSLHRVDTGELFF. The CDR3 bases are TGTGCCAGCAGCTTACACAGGGTGGACACCGGGGAGCTGTTTTTT. The chain employs TRBV11-1 and TRBJ2-2; maybe TRBD1 (6 bases). The CDR3 consists of 15 residues. CDR1 SGHAT and CDR2 FQDESV come from the germline V gene (reference sequence). Trimming took 2 bases from V and 3 from J, leaving 10 bases between them.

The rearrangement joins TRBV29-1 to TRBJ1-4, with 11 bases that match TRBD1. Trimming removed 5 bases from V and 12 bases from J; junction bases left unmatched: 17. CDR1 SQVTM and CDR2 ANQGSEA come from the germline V gene. The CDR3 has 16 residues. The CDR3 DNA sequence: TGCAGCGTTACAATTTCCGGGACAGGGGGTTTGAGGGAACTGTTTTTT. Translation gives CSVTISGTGGLRELFF.

The chain couples TRBV27 to TRBJ2-5, with D possibly TRBD2 on 6 matching bases. CDR1 is MNHEY and CDR2 is SMNVEV in the germline V gene (reference sequence). V was pared by 7 bases and J by 7 bases, with 10 bases between. This CDR3 contains 11 residues. The CDR3 here is CASTYGGTQYF. CDR3 nucleotide sequence: TGTGCCAGCACCTACGGGGGGACCCAGTACTTC.

This clone was found once. J is TRBJ1-2 and V is TRBV4-1, with D perhaps matching TRBD1 (5 bases). CDR1 and CDR2 (germline): MGHRA, YSYEKL. This CDR3 is 11 amino acids long. V lost 3 bases, J lost 7 bases, and 6 bases lay in between. This chain's CDR3 is CASSQGGGYTF. The CDR3 DNA sequence: TGCGCCAGCAGCCAGGGGGGTGGCTACACCTTC.

The chain couples TRBV5-1 to TRBJ1-5, with D possibly matching TRBD1 (6 bases). V lost 0 bases and J lost 3, with 19 bases in between. The CDR3 runs 18 residues. Germline CDR1 and CDR2: SGHRS and YFSETQ. The CDR3 spells CASSLGGRQGPINQPQHF. The DNA for the CDR3 is TGCGCCAGCAGCTTGGGGGGTAGGCAGGGGCCTATCAATCAGCCCCAGCATTTT.

This clone appeared once. This rearrangement joins TRBV5-8 to TRBJ1-2; D is unclear. The ends were cut back, 1 base at V and 5 bases at J, with 9 bases in the middle. CDR1 and CDR2 (germline): SGHTS, YDEGEE. CDR3 length equals 13 residues. CDR3 loop: CASSLMGRYGYTF. CDR3 bases: TGTGCCAGCAGCTTGATGGGGAGGTATGGCTACACCTTC.

The chain recombines TRBV27 with TRBJ2-1, with D possibly TRBD1 on 7 matching bases. The V end was cut by 7 bases, the J end by 6 bases, with 19 bases between. Germline-derived CDR1 and CDR2 are MNHEY and SMNVEV (reference sequence). The CDR3 loop spans 15 amino acids. CDR3 sequence (DNA): TGTGCCAGCACCTACACCGCCAGGGGGGTCAATGAGCAGTTCTTC. Protein: CASTYTARGVNEQFF.

V is TRBV4-1 and J is TRBJ2-5; 12 positions match TRBD2. Germline V gives CDR1 MGHRA, CDR2 YSYEKL. CDR3 length: 17 residues. V trimming: 0 bases; J trimming: 5 bases; junction bases outside the gene matches: 7. The CDR3 protein is CASSQDPSGGAFETQYF. CDR3 in DNA: TGCGCCAGCAGCCAAGATCCTAGCGGGGGGGCGTTTGAGACCCAGTACTTC.

This chain connects TRBV4-1 to TRBJ2-1; TRBD1 aligns across 9 bases. J gave up 7 bases and V 5 bases, and 6 bases lay outside the gene matches. CDR1 is MGHRA, CDR2 YSYEKL, per germline. CDR3 length equals 14 residues. CDR3 DNA sequence: TGCGCCAGCAGCAAACCGGGACAGGGTAATGAGCAGTTCTTC. It translates to CASSKPGQGNEQFF.

This clone was observed a single time. The CDR3 is CASSPWDSYNEQFF. The DNA of the CDR3 is TGCGCCAGCAGCCCTTGGGACAGTTACAATGAGCAGTTCTTC. The chain links TRBV5-1 to TRBJ2-1, with 7 nucleotides matching TRBD1. The germline V gene has CDR1 SGHRS and CDR2 YFSETQ. The CDR3 is made up of 14 amino acids. Germline trimming cut 4 bases from V and 4 bases from J; bases unmatched to any gene: 5.

V is TRBV6-1 and J is TRBJ2-7, with a tentative D call TRBD1 (5 bases). V lost 3 bases and J 4 bases, leaving 7 bases between the germline ends. Per germline, CDR1 MNHNS and CDR2 SASEGT. The CDR3 has 12 residues. The chain's CDR3 is CASSETVYEQYF. CDR3 coding DNA: TGTGCCAGCAGTGAGACAGTATACGAGCAGTACTTC.